The 14 T cell receptor beta chains below come from one sample, sequenced in a study of T-cell reconstitution after alpha-beta-depleted transplantation in children. A library of TCRbeta sequences, prepared with unique molecular identifiers, was generated. TCRdb fed the PCR reads into MiXCR, producing one record per CDR3 protein. The top ten clones hold 0.65% to 0.9% of a sample with around 670,000 distinct CDR3 sequences, around 12% of them seen once. The sequenced sample was PBMCs, obtained before TCRalphabeta/CD19-depleted stem cell transplant. Receptor source: a girl between 2 and 10 years old with congenital amegakaryocytic thrombocytopenia, due to receive a stem cell transplant.

In this sample, this clonotype turned up a few times. The CDR3 DNA reads as TGCGCCAGCAGCTTGGACCCGACGGACTACCAAGAGACCCAGTACTTC. Translated: CASSLDPTDYQETQYF. The gene calls are TRBV5-1 and TRBJ2-5; maybe TRBD2 (5 bases). The V and J ends lost 0 bases and 0 bases respectively, with 12 bases between them. Per the germline V gene, CDR1 is SGHRS and CDR2 is YFSETQ. This CDR3 is built from 16 residues.

The V gene is TRBV4-1, the J gene TRBJ2-2; 12 bases line up with TRBD1. The CDR3 runs 16 residues. V trimming: 3 bases; J trimming: 5 bases; junction bases outside the gene matches: 4. Germline lookup yields CDR1 MGHRA and CDR2 YSYEKL. The CDR3, as DNA: TGCGCCAGCAGCCAGGGGACAGGGGGCATGACCGGGGAGCTGTTTTTT. It yields the protein CASSQGTGGMTGELFF.

This clonotype was detected many times. The chain employs TRBV20-1 and TRBJ1-5; TRBD1 matches 9 bases. Trimming removed 5 bases from V and 7 bases from J; junction bases left unmatched: 9. CDR3 length: 14 residues. Germline V lookup: CDR1 DFQATT, CDR2 SNEGSKA (reference sequence). CDR3 loop: CSAYRGLGGQPQHF. DNA of the CDR3: TGCAGTGCTTACAGGGGGCTAGGGGGACAGCCCCAGCATTTT.

This clonotype was picked up a small number of times. This chain joins TRBV6-5 and TRBJ1-5; maybe TRBD1 (5 bases). The CDR3 runs 15 residues. CDR1 and CDR2 (germline): MNHEY, SVGAGI. The V end was cut by 0 bases, the J end by 3 bases, with 9 bases between. The CDR3 is CASSYSRGVNQPQHF. The CDR3 DNA is TGTGCCAGCAGTTACTCGCGGGGCGTCAATCAGCCCCAGCATTTT.

The V and J genes are TRBV20-1 and TRBJ2-3, with 8 bases fitting TRBD2. The CDR3 runs 14 residues. With 6 bases clipped from V and 2 bases from J, the junction kept 7 bases outside the gene matches. Germline values: CDR1 DFQATT, CDR2 SNEGSKA (reference sequence). The CDR3 DNA reads as TGCAGTGCCGGGGGGGGACTACTCACAGATACGCAGTATTTT. It translates to CSAGGGLLTDTQYF.

The J gene is TRBJ1-4, the V gene TRBV7-8; TRBD1 agrees at 7 bases. The V segment lost 4 bases and the J segment 8 bases; nucleotides outside the gene matches: 13. Germline V gene sequence: CDR1 SGHVS, CDR2 FQNEAQ. This CDR3 is 16 amino acids long. The CDR3 DNA sequence: TGTGCCAGCAGCTCCACCAGGACAGGCAGGCCAGAAAAACTGTTTTTT. Translation: CASSSTRTGRPEKLFF. Full variable domain (remainder filled in from reference TRBV7-8 and TRBJ1-4): GAGVSQSPRYKVAKRGQDVALRCDPISGHVSLFWYQQALGQGPEFLTYFQNEAQLDKSGLPSDRFFAERPEGSVSTLKIQRTQQEDSAVYLCASSSTRTGRPEKLFFGSGTQLSVL.

This clonotype showed up many times. The chain has TRBV29-1 and TRBJ1-3; D not resolved. V was shortened by 0 bases and J by 4 bases, with 10 bases between the two germline ends. The CDR3 has 14 amino acids. Germline V CDR1 and CDR2: SQVTM, ANQGSEA. CDR3 loop: CSVEDLQFGNTIYF. CDR3 nucleotide sequence: TGCAGCGTTGAAGATCTACAGTTCGGAAACACCATATATTTT.

This clonotype was seen at least ten times. This chain connects TRBV7-2 to TRBJ2-1; 10 bases are shared with TRBD2. The CDR3 sequence is 15 residues long. The V gene end was trimmed by 3 bases and the J gene end by 6 bases; junction bases not matched to a gene: 5. CDR1 is SGHTA, CDR2 FQGNSA, per germline. CDR3 nucleotide sequence: TGTGCCAGCAGCTTGGCTAGCGGGAGTCGCAATGAGCAGTTCTTC. This translates into CASSLASGSRNEQFF.

A remark on this clonotype: A much larger clone differs by one base, so this may be a read error. DNA for the CDR3: TGCGCCAGCAGCTTGACAGGATACGGGACGGAGACCCATTACTTC. Amino acid sequence: CASSLTGYGTETHYF. J is TRBJ2-5 and V is TRBV5-1, with D perhaps being TRBD1 or TRBD2 (5 bases each). Germline values: CDR1 SGHRS, CDR2 YFSETQ. The CDR3 length is 15 residues.

There are a few counts of this clonotype. The genes are TRBV7-6 and TRBJ1-1; 8 nucleotides align to TRBD1. The CDR3 consists of 15 residues. V gave up 1 base and J gave up 1 base; unmatched junction bases: 2. The V gene's germline CDR1 is SGHVS and CDR2 FNYEAQ. The CDR3 DNA reads as TGTGCCAGCAGCTTAGGGGGGACAGGGAACACTGAAGCTTTCTTT. Translating gives CASSLGGTGNTEAFF.

This clonotype came up many times. V and J are TRBV7-6 and TRBJ2-1; 10 nucleotides match TRBD2. The CDR3 totals 21 residues. After removal of 1 base from V and 2 bases from J, the junction contained 17 bases not matched to a gene. Germline V gene lookup returns CDR1 SGHVS and CDR2 FNYEAQ. The CDR3 protein is CASSLEISGRSPLHTYNEQFF. In nucleotides, the CDR3 is TGTGCCAGCAGCTTAGAAATTAGCGGGAGGAGCCCTCTCCATACCTACAATGAGCAGTTCTTC.

This clonotype was counted ten times or more. The chain has TRBV7-8 and TRBJ2-7, with 9 nucleotides matching TRBD2. The CDR3 is 16 residues long. From germline, CDR1 is SGHVS and CDR2 FQNEAQ. Trimming cost V 2 bases and J 1 base; bases outside gene matches: 6. The CDR3 sequence: CASSLMASGISYEQYF. Here the CDR3 DNA reads TGTGCCAGCAGCTTAATGGCTAGCGGGATTTCCTACGAGCAGTACTTC.

This rearrangement joins TRBV7-8 to TRBJ1-1; D possibly corresponds to TRBD1 (5 bases). The CDR3 is made up of 19 amino acids. The V gene lost 1 base and the J gene lost 3 bases, with 24 bases spanning the gap. In germline, CDR1 is SGHVS, CDR2 FQNEAQ. The CDR3 is CASSLVWGFGGSMDTEAFF. The CDR3 nucleotides are TGTGCCAGCAGCTTAGTTTGGGGGTTTGGGGGTTCTATGGACACTGAAGCTTTCTTT.

With respect to this clonotype: This clone may be a read error of a much larger clone one base away. This chain joins TRBV10-3 and TRBJ1-2, with D uncertain. Germline V CDR1 and CDR2: ENHRY, SYGVKD. CDR3 length equals 15 residues. Trimming stripped 2 bases from V and 10 bases from J, with 20 bases between. The CDR3 loop is CAISERVDASGAYTF. The CDR3 DNA follows: TGTGCCATCAGTGAGCGGGTGGATGCCTCGGGAGCCTACACCTTC.